These T cell receptor beta chains were read from a single sample in a study of blood T cell repertoires in COVID-19. Profiled with immunoSEQ multiplex PCR; TCRdb holds only in-frame clones, not every one. The data contain some 100,000 clones, about 89% of them singletons. What was sequenced was peripheral blood. These receptors originate from a man aged 50 or older with active COVID-19. The CDR3 runs from the conserved cysteine through the conserved F or W. A D gene is named only where the DNA matches it firmly. Clone size, where shown, is once, few, many, or a class for clones that have expanded.

d_gene	v_gene	abundance	len	j_gene	CDR3aa	CDR3nt
-	TRBV25-1	-	13	TRBJ1-2	CASSESHRYGYTF	TGTGCCAGCAGTGAATCACATCGATATGGCTACACCTTC
TRBD2	TRBV6-2/TRBV6-3	-	17	TRBJ2-1	CASSPWTSGYKGDEQFF	TGTGCCAGCAGTCCATGGACTAGCGGATACAAAGGTGATGAGCAGTTCTTC
TRBD1	TRBV19	-	15	TRBJ1-4	CASTGTGGVGEKLFF	TGTGCCAGTACCGGGACAGGGGGCGTTGGTGAAAAACTGTTTTTT
TRBD1	TRBV25-1	-	16	TRBJ2-2	CASSDWDRLGTGELFF	TGTGCCAGCAGTGACTGGGACAGGCTGGGGACCGGGGAGCTGTTTTTT
-	TRBV11-2	-	15	TRBJ2-7	CASSPGATGLIEQYF	TGTGCCAGCAGCCCGGGGGCGACAGGGTTAATCGAGCAGTACTTC
-	TRBV7-9	-	13	TRBJ1-1	CASSVTENTEAFF	TGTGCCAGCAGCGTGACAGAGAACACTGAAGCTTTCTTT
-	TRBV6-5	-	15	TRBJ1-5	CATLRGQNSNQPQHF	TGTGCCACGTTAAGGGGTCAGAATAGCAATCAGCCCCAGCATTTT
-	TRBV12-2	-	15	TRBJ2-1	CASRPSGRAYNEQFF	TGTGCAAGTCGACCCAGCGGGAGGGCGTACAATGAGCAGTTCTTC
-	TRBV6-4	-	17	TRBJ1-5	CASSDFLTSLSGKPQHF	TGTGCCAGCAGTGACTTCTTAACCTCACTGTCCGGGAAGCCCCAGCATTTT
TRBD2	TRBV7-2	-	16	TRBJ2-5	CASSLWPSGGQETQYF	TGTGCCAGCAGCTTATGGCCTAGCGGGGGCCAAGAGACCCAGTACTTC
-	TRBV7-8	-	12	TRBJ2-7	CASSLDRDEQYF	TGTGCCAGCAGCTTAGATCGGGACGAGCAGTACTTC
TRBD1	TRBV7-9	-	16	TRBJ2-5	CASNRVTGVQRETQYF	TGTGCCAGCAATCGGGTGACAGGGGTCCAACGAGAGACCCAGTACTTC
-	TRBV6-5	-	13	TRBJ1-1	CASRRTRNTEAFF	TGTGCCAGCAGAAGGACAAGGAACACTGAAGCTTTCTTT
-	TRBV2	-	14	TRBJ1-2	CASSDKQGWGGYTF	TGTGCCAGCAGTGATAAACAGGGTTGGGGTGGCTACACCTTC
-	TRBV7-2	-	17	TRBJ1-2	CASSLGEGTVGNYGYTF	TGTGCCAGCAGCTTAGGAGAGGGAACCGTGGGAAACTATGGCTACACCTTC
-	TRBV3-1/TRBV3-2	once	13	TRBJ1-2	CASSQDKAGGYTF	TGTGCCAGCAGCCAAGATAAGGCAGGTGGCTACACCTTC
TRBD2	TRBV11-2	-	18	TRBJ2-5	CASSLSGLLLAGKETQYF	TGTGCCAGCAGCTTATCGGGTTTGCTGCTAGCGGGAAAGGAGACCCAGTACTTC
-	TRBV18	-	16	TRBJ2-1	CASWRGARGSYNEQFF	TGTGCCAGCTGGCGCGGGGCCCGGGGCTCCTACAATGAGCAGTTCTTC
TRBD1	TRBV6-2/TRBV6-3	-	13	TRBJ2-5	CASSYSRQGNQYF	TGTGCCAGCAGTTACTCGAGACAGGGTAACCAGTACTTC
-	TRBV6-1	-	14	TRBJ1-4	CASSESRANEKLFF	TGTGCCAGCAGTGAGAGCCGGGCTAATGAAAAACTGTTTTTT
-	TRBV20-1	-	12	TRBJ2-5	CSASQGGETQYF	TGCAGTGCTAGTCAGGGGGGAGAGACCCAGTACTTC
-	TRBV20-1	-	11	TRBJ1-3	CSARGAYTIYF	TGCAGTGCTAGAGGGGCTTACACCATATATTTT
-	TRBV6-5	-	12	TRBJ1-2	CASSSEGRGYTF	TGTGCCAGCAGCTCTGAGGGGAGGGGCTACACCTTC
-	TRBV5-1	-	11	TRBJ1-1	CASRRNTEAFF	TGCGCCAGCAGGAGGAACACTGAAGCTTTCTTT
-	TRBV19	once	16	TRBJ1-5	CASSISVLSGNQPQHF	TGTGCCAGTAGTATCTCAGTATTGAGCGGCAATCAGCCCCAGCATTTT
TRBD1	TRBV19	-	16	TRBJ1-6	CASKGSTGESNSPLHF	TGTGCCAGTAAGGGGTCCACAGGGGAGAGTAATTCACCCCTCCACTTT
TRBD1	TRBV5-1	-	14	TRBJ2-1	CASSYTGTGNEQFF	TGCGCCAGCAGCTACACCGGGACAGGGAATGAGCAGTTCTTC
-	TRBV10-1	-	12	TRBJ1-1	CASSGGLSEAFF	TGCGCCAGCAGCGGTGGACTTTCTGAAGCTTTCTTT
TRBD2	TRBV3-1/TRBV3-2	-	15	TRBJ2-1	CASSHSGSPYNEQFF	TGTGCCAGCAGCCACAGCGGGAGCCCCTACAATGAGCAGTTCTTC
-	TRBV12-3/TRBV12-4	-	12	TRBJ1-6	CASRSRESPLHF	TGTGCCAGCAGGAGCAGGGAATCACCCCTCCACTTT
-	TRBV10-1	-	13	TRBJ2-3	CASGALIADTQYF	TGCGCCAGCGGGGCCCTGATTGCAGATACGCAGTATTTT
TRBD1	TRBV19	-	16	TRBJ1-4	CASSTPFRSGGGKLFF	TGTGCCAGTAGTACCCCTTTTAGGTCAGGGGGCGGAAAACTGTTTTTT
-	TRBV27	-	13	TRBJ2-7	CASSPRAFYEQYF	TGTGCCAGCAGTCCGCGGGCCTTTTACGAGCAGTACTTC
-	TRBV5-5	-	14	TRBJ1-1	CASTFPGAHTEAFF	TGTGCCAGCACCTTTCCGGGAGCCCACACTGAAGCTTTCTTT
-	TRBV7-9	-	13	TRBJ1-1	CASSRTRDTEAFF	TGTGCCAGCAGCCGAACCCGGGACACTGAAGCTTTCTTT
-	TRBV6-5	-	15	TRBJ1-5	CASSPKGGTNQPQHF	TGTGCCAGCAGCCCAAAAGGAGGGACCAATCAGCCCCAGCATTTT
TRBD1	TRBV18	-	14	TRBJ1-6	CASSRDRENSPLHF	TGTGCCAGCTCCCGCGACAGGGAAAATTCACCCCTCCACTTT
TRBD2	TRBV15	-	18	TRBJ2-3	CATSRVLTSGGLRDTQYF	TGTGCCACCAGCAGGGTCCTAACTAGCGGGGGTCTCCGAGATACGCAGTATTTT
TRBD2	TRBV10-3	-	14	TRBJ2-7	CAINAGGALYEQYF	TGTGCCATCAATGCCGGGGGGGCTTTGTACGAGCAGTACTTC
TRBD1	TRBV7-2	-	14	TRBJ2-1	CASSFKTGGESEFF	TGTGCCAGCAGCTTCAAGACAGGGGGCGAATCGGAGTTCTTC
TRBD1	TRBV6-6	-	14	TRBJ2-1	CASSYRGPINEQFF	TGTGCCAGCAGTTACAGGGGGCCGATCAATGAGCAGTTCTTC
-	TRBV12-5	-	18	TRBJ2-7	CASGLPPTGTLNSYEQYF	TGTGCTAGTGGTTTGCCCCCGACCGGGACACTCAACTCCTACGAGCAGTACTTC
-	TRBV2	-	13	TRBJ2-1	CASIGDLGAEQFF	TGTGCCAGCATAGGGGATCTGGGGGCTGAGCAGTTCTTC
-	TRBV5-1	-	15	TRBJ2-7	CASSLRQGELYEQYF	TGCGCCAGCAGCTTGAGGCAGGGCGAACTCTACGAGCAGTACTTC
TRBD1	TRBV9	once	15	TRBJ1-5	CASSAYRGGDQPQHF	TGTGCCAGCAGCGCCTACAGGGGTGGGGATCAGCCCCAGCATTTT
-	TRBV18	-	15	TRBJ2-1	CASSPRRGRHNEQFF	TGTGCCAGCTCACCACGGAGGGGCCGCCACAATGAGCAGTTCTTC
TRBD1	TRBV11-3	-	15	TRBJ2-3	CASSFTGGLGDTQYF	TGTGCCAGCAGCTTTACAGGGGGGTTGGGAGATACGCAGTATTTT
-	TRBV4-1	once	15	TRBJ1-1	CASSYSPRGNTEAFF	TGCGCCAGCAGCTATAGTCCTCGGGGGAACACTGAAGCTTTCTTT
-	TRBV29-1	-	15	TRBJ2-3	CSAGTFVTSTDTQYF	TGCAGCGCCGGGACTTTCGTAACTAGCACAGATACGCAGTATTTT
TRBD1	TRBV6-5	once	15	TRBJ1-3	CASSGQGVSGNTIYF	TGTGCCAGCAGCGGACAGGGGGTCTCTGGAAACACCATATATTTT
-	TRBV18	-	16	TRBJ1-5	CASSPRTVNSNQPQHF	TGTGCCAGCTCACCACGGACAGTGAATAGCAATCAGCCCCAGCATTTT
-	TRBV7-9	-	13	TRBJ2-7	CASSLETTYEQYF	TGTGCCAGCAGCTTAGAGACTACCTACGAGCAGTACTTC
-	TRBV10-1	-	14	TRBJ2-7	CASSEGHLSYEQYF	TGCGCCAGCAGTGAGGGACACCTCTCCTACGAGCAGTACTTC
-	TRBV30	-	13	TRBJ1-5	CAWAKQGSQPQHF	TGTGCCTGGGCCAAACAGGGTAGTCAGCCCCAGCATTTT
TRBD2	TRBV5-6	-	19	TRBJ2-5	CASSLVDGLAGAFGETQYF	TGTGCCAGCAGCTTGGTGGACGGACTAGCGGGAGCATTTGGAGAGACCCAGTACTTC
-	TRBV7-9	once	16	TRBJ1-1	CASSSGLGGANTEAFF	TGTGCCAGCAGCTCGGGACTAGGGGGAGCGAACACTGAAGCTTTCTTT
-	TRBV27	-	14	TRBJ1-2	CASSTSRVDYGYTF	TGTGCCAGCAGTACTTCCCGAGTCGATTATGGCTACACCTTC